This T cell receptor (beta chain) was sequenced during a study of cytotoxic CD8 clonotypes in ibrutinib-treated CLL. Study-wide background: Results showed approximately 25 partial and 2 complete responses; following median about 68 months, 14 remained remitted, approximately 12 advanced.

Libraries of TCR beta were made from about 2.2 micrograms of genomic DNA that came from cryopreserved PBMCs. Clones were read by immunoSEQ multiplex PCR, and TCRdb kept only the in-frame ones, dropping some. There are roughly 150,000 clones in the sample; approximately 80% occur only once, and roughly 2% lies in the top ten. Germline assignment: CDR1 KGHSH and CDR2 LQKENI. CDR3 size: 14 residues. V shed 5 bases and J 3 bases; nucleotides not matched to a gene: 7. Overall study results and limits: Baseline levels of clonality went above those of age-matched healthy donors and moved with circulating CD8+ T-cell counts.

Remarks on this clone: Its antigen is currently unknown.

The rearrangement uses TRBV18 and TRBJ2-7; 7 nucleotides align to TRBD1. The specimen was PBMCs, collected after 12 months of ibrutinib treatment. The clonotype comes from a human donor with chronic lymphocytic leukemia. The CDR3 protein is CASSSTGQHYEQYF. CDR3 sequence (DNA): TGTGCCAGCTCATCCACGGGACAGCACTACGAGCAGTACTTC.